Listed below are T cell receptor beta chains from one sample, sequenced in a study of T cell responses to AZD1222 COVID-19 vaccine. Here immunoSEQ multiplex PCR was the method, and the copy in TCRdb shows in-frame clones only, minus some. Counted here are around 160,000 clones, approximately 88% occurring once; the ten biggest clones make up about 15%. The sample was peripheral blood, taken on day 0 of AZD1222 vaccination. Receptors were obtained from an adult in good health. CDR3s include the opening cysteine and the closing phenylalanine or tryptophan. D genes are given only for firm matches. Part of the rows lack a size; the others show once, few, many or a class for expanded clones.

v_gene: TRBV5-4; d_gene: NA; j_gene: TRBJ2-7; abundance: NA; CDR3nt: TGTGCCAGCTCTAAGCCGGGGACGAGGGGAGAGCAGTACTTC; CDR3aa: CASSKPGTRGEQYF
v_gene: TRBV10-3; d_gene: TRBD1; j_gene: TRBJ1-1; abundance: NA; CDR3nt: TGTGCCATCAGGGAGAGGACAGGTTGGGACACTGAAGCTTTCTTT; CDR3aa: CAIRERTGWDTEAFF
v_gene: TRBV6-5; d_gene: NA; j_gene: TRBJ2-3; abundance: NA; CDR3nt: TGTGCCAGCAGTTACTCAGGGGCTAGCACAGATACGCAGTATTTT; CDR3aa: CASSYSGASTDTQYF
v_gene: TRBV2; d_gene: TRBD1; j_gene: TRBJ1-2; abundance: NA; CDR3nt: TGTGCCAGCATCAGCACGGGACAGGGGGGCACCTACTTC; CDR3aa: CASISTGQGGTYF
v_gene: TRBV6-5; d_gene: NA; j_gene: TRBJ1-1; abundance: NA; CDR3nt: TGTGCCAGCAGCAAGGAAAGGGACACTGAAGCTTTCTTT; CDR3aa: CASSKERDTEAFF
v_gene: TRBV21-1; d_gene: NA; j_gene: TRBJ2-3; abundance: NA; CDR3nt: TGTGCCAGCAGCAAATCGGGGACTAGCGGGCAGAGCACAGATACGCAGTATTTT; CDR3aa: CASSKSGTSGQSTDTQYF
v_gene: TRBV3-1/TRBV3-2; d_gene: NA; j_gene: TRBJ1-5; abundance: NA; CDR3nt: TGTGCCAGCAGCCCTAATGCGCCCCAGCATTTT; CDR3aa: CASSPNAPQHF
v_gene: TRBV11-3; d_gene: NA; j_gene: TRBJ2-1; abundance: NA; CDR3nt: TGTGCCAGCAGCTTAGGAGGGTCCTACAATGAGCAGTTCTTC; CDR3aa: CASSLGGSYNEQFF
v_gene: TRBV19; d_gene: NA; j_gene: TRBJ1-3; abundance: NA; CDR3nt: TGTGCCAGTAGCCGGGCAGGGAATGGAAACACCATATATTTT; CDR3aa: CASSRAGNGNTIYF
v_gene: TRBV4-3; d_gene: NA; j_gene: TRBJ2-1; abundance: NA; CDR3nt: TGCGCCAGCAGCCAAGAGGACTACAATGAGCAGTTCTTC; CDR3aa: CASSQEDYNEQFF
v_gene: TRBV7-2; d_gene: NA; j_gene: TRBJ1-2; abundance: NA; CDR3nt: TGTGCCAGCAGCAACACAGGGACCCTCTATGGCTACACCTTC; CDR3aa: CASSNTGTLYGYTF
v_gene: TRBV2; d_gene: NA; j_gene: TRBJ2-1; abundance: NA; CDR3nt: TGTGCCAGCAGTGAACAGGCTGAGCAGTTCTTC; CDR3aa: CASSEQAEQFF
v_gene: TRBV7-9; d_gene: TRBD1; j_gene: TRBJ2-5; abundance: NA; CDR3nt: TGTGCCAGCAGCATGCTCGGGGACAGGGGGGGAGAGACCCAGTACTTC; CDR3aa: CASSMLGDRGGETQYF
v_gene: TRBV6-5; d_gene: NA; j_gene: TRBJ1-1; abundance: NA; CDR3nt: TGTGCCAGCAGTTACCAGCAGAACACTGAAGCTTTCTTT; CDR3aa: CASSYQQNTEAFF
v_gene: TRBV18; d_gene: TRBD1; j_gene: TRBJ2-7; abundance: NA; CDR3nt: TGTGCCAGCTCACCAGGGACAGAAGGGAACGAGCAGTACTTC; CDR3aa: CASSPGTEGNEQYF
v_gene: TRBV18; d_gene: NA; j_gene: TRBJ1-1; abundance: once; CDR3nt: TGTGCCAGCTCACCACCCATCCATGTGAACACTGAAGCTTTCTTT; CDR3aa: CASSPPIHVNTEAFF
v_gene: TRBV9; d_gene: NA; j_gene: TRBJ2-1; abundance: NA; CDR3nt: TGTGCCAGCAGCGCTGGGGGGGGCCAATCCTACAATGAGCAGTTCTTC; CDR3aa: CASSAGGGQSYNEQFF
v_gene: TRBV30; d_gene: NA; j_gene: TRBJ2-5; abundance: NA; CDR3nt: TGTGCCTGGAGTGTGGTTAAAGAGACCCAGTACTTC; CDR3aa: CAWSVVKETQYF
v_gene: TRBV7-3; d_gene: NA; j_gene: TRBJ2-2; abundance: NA; CDR3nt: TGTGCCAGCAGCTTAACCAAAGCCGGGGAGCTGTTTTTT; CDR3aa: CASSLTKAGELFF
v_gene: TRBV19; d_gene: NA; j_gene: TRBJ2-4; abundance: NA; CDR3nt: TGTGCCAGTAGTATCGACCCGGGGGTTGGCAAAAACATTCAGTACTTC; CDR3aa: CASSIDPGVGKNIQYF
v_gene: TRBV7-2; d_gene: TRBD1; j_gene: TRBJ1-2; abundance: NA; CDR3nt: TGTGCCAGCAGTGACCGCCGGACAGGGGATGGCTACACCTTC; CDR3aa: CASSDRRTGDGYTF
v_gene: TRBV18; d_gene: NA; j_gene: TRBJ1-1; abundance: NA; CDR3nt: TGTGCCAGCTCACCACGGGGTATGCAGGGGAGCATGAACACTGAAGCTTTCTTT; CDR3aa: CASSPRGMQGSMNTEAFF
v_gene: TRBV9; d_gene: NA; j_gene: TRBJ1-2; abundance: few; CDR3nt: TGTGCCAGCAGCGTAGGGAGGCCGAACTATGGCTACACCTTC; CDR3aa: CASSVGRPNYGYTF
v_gene: TRBV13; d_gene: NA; j_gene: TRBJ1-3; abundance: NA; CDR3nt: TGTGCCAGCAGCGATGGACTGCTCTCTGGAAACACCATATATTTT; CDR3aa: CASSDGLLSGNTIYF
v_gene: TRBV28; d_gene: TRBD1; j_gene: TRBJ1-1; abundance: NA; CDR3nt: TGTGCCAGCAGTTTGTGGGGACAGGGGGGGAACACTGAAGCTTTCTTT; CDR3aa: CASSLWGQGGNTEAFF
v_gene: TRBV5-1; d_gene: NA; j_gene: TRBJ2-3; abundance: NA; CDR3nt: TGCGCCAGCAGCCCGAGGGACGGGACAGATACGCAGTATTTT; CDR3aa: CASSPRDGTDTQYF
v_gene: TRBV7-8; d_gene: TRBD1; j_gene: TRBJ1-2; abundance: NA; CDR3nt: TGTGCCAGCAGCAACCTCCAGGGACAGGGGAGGGGGAAAGGCTACACCTTC; CDR3aa: CASSNLQGQGRGKGYTF
v_gene: TRBV4-2; d_gene: NA; j_gene: TRBJ1-1; abundance: NA; CDR3nt: TGTGCCAGCAGCCCCAGGGTTCACACTGAAGCTTTCTTT; CDR3aa: CASSPRVHTEAFF
v_gene: TRBV30; d_gene: NA; j_gene: TRBJ1-6; abundance: NA; CDR3nt: TGTGCCTGGAGTGGCTGGGCTGATTCACCCCTCCACTTT; CDR3aa: CAWSGWADSPLHF
v_gene: TRBV6-6; d_gene: NA; j_gene: TRBJ2-4; abundance: NA; CDR3nt: TGTGCCAGCAGTACGCCAGGGAACATTCAGTACTTC; CDR3aa: CASSTPGNIQYF
v_gene: TRBV28; d_gene: TRBD1; j_gene: TRBJ1-1; abundance: NA; CDR3nt: TGTGCCAGCAGTCCCCAGGACAGGGGGTTGACTGAAGCTTTCTTT; CDR3aa: CASSPQDRGLTEAFF
v_gene: TRBV3-1/TRBV3-2; d_gene: NA; j_gene: TRBJ1-5; abundance: NA; CDR3nt: TGTGCCAGCAGCCAAGAAAGGGGAGGGGTGAGCAATCAGCCCCAGCATTTT; CDR3aa: CASSQERGGVSNQPQHF
v_gene: TRBV18; d_gene: NA; j_gene: TRBJ1-2; abundance: once; CDR3nt: TGTGCCAGCTCACCAGTCAGGGACTATGGCTACACCTTC; CDR3aa: CASSPVRDYGYTF
v_gene: TRBV14; d_gene: NA; j_gene: TRBJ2-7; abundance: NA; CDR3nt: TGTGCCAGCAGCCAACACAGTGGCGAGCAGTACTTC; CDR3aa: CASSQHSGEQYF
v_gene: TRBV7-3; d_gene: NA; j_gene: TRBJ2-2; abundance: NA; CDR3nt: TGTGCCAGCTCCCGAAACAGGTCCCCGGGCGGGGAGCTGTTTTTT; CDR3aa: CASSRNRSPGGELFF
v_gene: TRBV7-9; d_gene: NA; j_gene: TRBJ1-4; abundance: NA; CDR3nt: TGTGCCAGCAGCTTAGACCGTGGAGGGGGAGGGATTGAAAAACTGTTTTTT; CDR3aa: CASSLDRGGGGIEKLFF
v_gene: TRBV6-5; d_gene: NA; j_gene: TRBJ1-3; abundance: NA; CDR3nt: TGTGCCAGCAGTATCGCGGGGGTTGGGGGAAACACCATATATTTT; CDR3aa: CASSIAGVGGNTIYF
v_gene: TRBV28; d_gene: NA; j_gene: TRBJ1-1; abundance: once; CDR3nt: TGTGCCAGCAGTTTAGGGGGTGTAGTCACTGAAGCTTTCTTT; CDR3aa: CASSLGGVVTEAFF
v_gene: TRBV28; d_gene: NA; j_gene: TRBJ1-2; abundance: NA; CDR3nt: TGTGCCAGCAGTTTCAGGGAAACTGGCTACACCTTC; CDR3aa: CASSFRETGYTF
v_gene: TRBV7-2; d_gene: NA; j_gene: TRBJ2-1; abundance: NA; CDR3nt: TGTGCCAGCAGCTTCTCGGGGACATATGAGCAGTTCTTC; CDR3aa: CASSFSGTYEQFF
v_gene: TRBV11-2; d_gene: NA; j_gene: TRBJ1-1; abundance: NA; CDR3nt: TGTGCCAGCAGCCGAGATAGGGTCGGGGAGACTGAAGCTTTCTTT; CDR3aa: CASSRDRVGETEAFF
v_gene: TRBV11-2; d_gene: TRBD1; j_gene: TRBJ1-4; abundance: once; CDR3nt: TGTGCCAGCAGCCCGCGGACAGGGCCTAATGAAAAACTGTTTTTT; CDR3aa: CASSPRTGPNEKLFF
v_gene: TRBV2; d_gene: NA; j_gene: TRBJ2-7; abundance: NA; CDR3nt: TGTGCCAGCAGTGAAGAGGGGGGGCCCACCTACGAGCAGTACTTC; CDR3aa: CASSEEGGPTYEQYF
v_gene: TRBV12-3/TRBV12-4; d_gene: NA; j_gene: TRBJ2-1; abundance: few; CDR3nt: TGTGCCAGCAGCCAGTCCCATGAGCAGTTCTTC; CDR3aa: CASSQSHEQFF
v_gene: TRBV2; d_gene: TRBD2; j_gene: TRBJ2-7; abundance: NA; CDR3nt: TGTGCCAGCAGGGCAAACCTAGCGGGGTCCCACGAGCAGTACTTC; CDR3aa: CASRANLAGSHEQYF